These T cell receptor beta chains were read from a single sample in a study of OX40 agonist ivuxolimab in advanced cancers. Sequencing used immunoSEQ multiplex PCR; TCRdb keeps in-frame clones, though not all of them. Of roughly 35,000 clones listed, about 92% are singletons. The source material was CD4+ or CD8+ T cells sorted from blood, sampled in a trial of the OX40 agonist ivuxolimab. These TCRs come from an adult with an advanced solid tumor such as melanoma, head and neck, liver or kidney cancer. CDR3s include the opening cysteine and the closing phenylalanine or tryptophan. The D gene is left open where the match is weak. Clone size, where shown, is once, few, many, or a class for clones that have expanded.

clone size: -; J gene: TRBJ2-2; D gene: -; V gene: TRBV7-9; CDR3 DNA: TGTGCCAGCAGCCGTGGGACAGGGGAGCTGTTTTTT; CDR3 protein: CASSRGTGELFF
clone size: -; J gene: TRBJ1-1; D gene: TRBD1; V gene: TRBV4-2; CDR3 DNA: TGTGCCAGCAGCCAGACAGGGGTTACTGAAGCTTTCTTT; CDR3 protein: CASSQTGVTEAFF
clone size: once; J gene: TRBJ2-7; D gene: TRBD2; V gene: TRBV30; CDR3 DNA: TGTGCCTGGAGTGTAGGGACTAGCCCTGTGTACGAGCAGTACTTC; CDR3 protein: CAWSVGTSPVYEQYF
clone size: -; J gene: TRBJ2-7; D gene: -; V gene: TRBV4-3; CDR3 DNA: TGCGCCAGCAGCCAAGATATGAGGGGCGCCTACTACGAGCAGTACTTC; CDR3 protein: CASSQDMRGAYYEQYF
clone size: -; J gene: TRBJ2-1; D gene: -; V gene: TRBV4-3; CDR3 DNA: TGCGCCAGCAGCCAAGATCAGGAGGGCTTTTCCTACAATGAGCAGTTCTTC; CDR3 protein: CASSQDQEGFSYNEQFF
clone size: -; J gene: TRBJ2-3; D gene: -; V gene: TRBV9; CDR3 DNA: TGTGCCAGCAGCGATGCGGGTTGGGATACGCAGTATTTT; CDR3 protein: CASSDAGWDTQYF
clone size: -; J gene: TRBJ1-1; D gene: -; V gene: TRBV11-2; CDR3 DNA: TGTGCCAGCAGCGTAGGACCACAGGGCTACACTGAAGCTTTCTTT; CDR3 protein: CASSVGPQGYTEAFF
clone size: -; J gene: TRBJ2-1; D gene: -; V gene: TRBV27; CDR3 DNA: TGTGCCAGCAGTTTATCGGTGGGAAGCTCCTACAATGAGCAGTTCTTC; CDR3 protein: CASSLSVGSSYNEQFF
clone size: once; J gene: TRBJ2-3; D gene: -; V gene: TRBV6-1; CDR3 DNA: TGTGCCAGCAGTGAAAGGCGGGAAAGCACAGATACGCAGTATTTT; CDR3 protein: CASSERRESTDTQYF
clone size: -; J gene: TRBJ2-1; D gene: TRBD1; V gene: TRBV7-9; CDR3 DNA: TGTGCCAGCAGCTTCTTAGGGGGCGACTACAATGAGCAGTTCTTC; CDR3 protein: CASSFLGGDYNEQFF
clone size: -; J gene: TRBJ1-4; D gene: -; V gene: TRBV10-1; CDR3 DNA: TGCGCCAGCAGTGAGACGACAACTAATGAAAAACTGTTTTTT; CDR3 protein: CASSETTTNEKLFF
clone size: once; J gene: TRBJ2-3; D gene: -; V gene: TRBV7-9; CDR3 DNA: TGTGCCAGCAGCCGGGTCCTTACTCCAGATACGCAGTATTTT; CDR3 protein: CASSRVLTPDTQYF
clone size: -; J gene: TRBJ2-1; D gene: -; V gene: TRBV19; CDR3 DNA: TGTGCCAGTAGTCCCTTGGGAACCTACAATGAGCAGTTCTTC; CDR3 protein: CASSPLGTYNEQFF
clone size: -; J gene: TRBJ2-3; D gene: TRBD1; V gene: TRBV7-9; CDR3 DNA: TGTGCCAGCAGCGCAGGACAGGGGGCGGATACGCAGTATTTT; CDR3 protein: CASSAGQGADTQYF
clone size: -; J gene: TRBJ2-2; D gene: TRBD1; V gene: TRBV6-5; CDR3 DNA: TGTGCCAGCAGTCAGGGACAGGGGGAGGACGGGGAGCTGTTTTTT; CDR3 protein: CASSQGQGEDGELFF
clone size: -; J gene: TRBJ2-2; D gene: -; V gene: TRBV7-2; CDR3 DNA: TGTGCCAGCAGCTTATCCGAAGGCGGGGAGCTGTTTTTT; CDR3 protein: CASSLSEGGELFF
clone size: -; J gene: TRBJ2-5; D gene: -; V gene: TRBV29-1; CDR3 DNA: TGCAGCGTTCCTGACGTTGCGACATCATACCAAGAGACCCAGTACTTC; CDR3 protein: CSVPDVATSYQETQYF
clone size: -; J gene: TRBJ1-2; D gene: TRBD1; V gene: TRBV9; CDR3 DNA: TGTGCCAGCAGCGCAGGGGGGGAGGATGGCTACACCTTC; CDR3 protein: CASSAGGEDGYTF
clone size: -; J gene: TRBJ2-3; D gene: -; V gene: TRBV7-8; CDR3 DNA: TGTGCCAGCAGGAGGCACTATGCGGGACCCCCAGATACGCAGTATTTT; CDR3 protein: CASRRHYAGPPDTQYF
clone size: -; J gene: TRBJ2-7; D gene: -; V gene: TRBV9; CDR3 DNA: TGTGCCAGCAGCGTAGGGGGCAGCATCCTCTACGAGCAGTACTTC; CDR3 protein: CASSVGGSILYEQYF
clone size: -; J gene: TRBJ2-7; D gene: TRBD2; V gene: TRBV28; CDR3 DNA: TGTGCCAGCAGACCTGAGACAGGACGACTAGCGGGCTCCTACGAGCAGTACTTC; CDR3 protein: CASRPETGRLAGSYEQYF
clone size: -; J gene: TRBJ2-1; D gene: -; V gene: TRBV7-2; CDR3 DNA: TGTGCCAGCAGCACCGGGATTAGCCCCTCCAATGAGCAGTTCTTC; CDR3 protein: CASSTGISPSNEQFF
clone size: -; J gene: TRBJ2-5; D gene: -; V gene: TRBV27; CDR3 DNA: TGTGCCAGCAGATCCGAGGTAGCAGCACAAGAGACCCAGTACTTC; CDR3 protein: CASRSEVAAQETQYF
clone size: -; J gene: TRBJ2-1; D gene: TRBD1; V gene: TRBV19; CDR3 DNA: TGTGCCAGTAGTATAGCCACAGGGGGCGATGAGCAGTTCTTC; CDR3 protein: CASSIATGGDEQFF
clone size: -; J gene: TRBJ2-1; D gene: -; V gene: TRBV19; CDR3 DNA: TGTGCCAGTAGTATAATGCGCAATGAGCAGTTCTTC; CDR3 protein: CASSIMRNEQFF
clone size: -; J gene: TRBJ1-2; D gene: -; V gene: TRBV10-2; CDR3 DNA: TGCGCCAGCTGGAAGGGGATAATCTATGGCTACACCTTC; CDR3 protein: CASWKGIIYGYTF
clone size: once; J gene: TRBJ2-3; D gene: TRBD2; V gene: TRBV5-5; CDR3 DNA: TGTGCCAGCAGGCGACGTCGAGAGCGGGAGGTCACAGATACGCAGTATTTT; CDR3 protein: CASRRRREREVTDTQYF
clone size: -; J gene: TRBJ2-6; D gene: TRBD1; V gene: TRBV19; CDR3 DNA: TGTGCCAGTAGCGGACAGGGTATTTTTACCAACGTCCTGACTTTC; CDR3 protein: CASSGQGIFTNVLTF
clone size: -; J gene: TRBJ1-2; D gene: TRBD1; V gene: TRBV11-2; CDR3 DNA: TGTGCCAGCAGCTTAGAACAGGGGGAACGCTATGGCTACACCTTC; CDR3 protein: CASSLEQGERYGYTF
clone size: -; J gene: TRBJ2-7; D gene: -; V gene: TRBV28; CDR3 DNA: TGTGCCAGCAGGTACTTGAACTACGAGCAGTACTTC; CDR3 protein: CASRYLNYEQYF
clone size: -; J gene: TRBJ2-2; D gene: -; V gene: TRBV11-2; CDR3 DNA: TGTGCCAGCAGCCTAAGTCCCGGGGAGCTGTTTTTT; CDR3 protein: CASSLSPGELFF
clone size: once; J gene: TRBJ2-7; D gene: -; V gene: TRBV28; CDR3 DNA: TGTGCCAGCAGTTTACTCTCCTACGAGCAGTACTTC; CDR3 protein: CASSLLSYEQYF
clone size: -; J gene: TRBJ2-1; D gene: TRBD2; V gene: TRBV27; CDR3 DNA: TGTGCCAGCAGTATTCTAGCGGGGGGTGAGCAGTTCTTC; CDR3 protein: CASSILAGGEQFF
clone size: -; J gene: TRBJ2-2; D gene: -; V gene: TRBV7-6; CDR3 DNA: TGTGCCAGCATCCTCGCGGGGACCGGGGAGCTGTTTTTT; CDR3 protein: CASILAGTGELFF
clone size: -; J gene: TRBJ2-1; D gene: -; V gene: TRBV11-3; CDR3 DNA: TGTGCCAGCAGCTCTGGGGCGGTCTACAATGAGCAGTTCTTC; CDR3 protein: CASSSGAVYNEQFF
clone size: -; J gene: TRBJ2-7; D gene: -; V gene: TRBV7-9; CDR3 DNA: TGTGCCAGCAGCTTGGGGGCGGGGAGTTCCTCCTACGAGCAGTACTTC; CDR3 protein: CASSLGAGSSSYEQYF
clone size: -; J gene: TRBJ2-7; D gene: -; V gene: TRBV28; CDR3 DNA: TGTGCCAGCAGTTTAGTGACAGGAATCTACGAGCAGTACTTC; CDR3 protein: CASSLVTGIYEQYF
clone size: -; J gene: TRBJ2-7; D gene: -; V gene: TRBV6-5; CDR3 DNA: TGTGCCAGCAGTTACAGGGGGGACTCCGACGAGCAGTACTTC; CDR3 protein: CASSYRGDSDEQYF
clone size: -; J gene: TRBJ1-1; D gene: -; V gene: TRBV5-6; CDR3 DNA: TGTGCCAGCAGCTCCACGGGTGTGACTGAAGCTTTCTTT; CDR3 protein: CASSSTGVTEAFF
clone size: -; J gene: TRBJ2-7; D gene: TRBD2; V gene: TRBV7-2; CDR3 DNA: TGTGCCAGCAGATCCGGGGAGGGGCATTGGGCCTACGAGCAGTACTTC; CDR3 protein: CASRSGEGHWAYEQYF
clone size: -; J gene: TRBJ2-2; D gene: -; V gene: TRBV15; CDR3 DNA: TGTGCCACCAGCAGAGGCAGGGCTACCGGGGAGCTGTTTTTT; CDR3 protein: CATSRGRATGELFF
clone size: -; J gene: TRBJ2-7; D gene: TRBD2; V gene: TRBV28; CDR3 DNA: TGTGCCAGCAGTCCACTAGCGGGAGAGGTGGCGGGATACGAGCAGTACTTC; CDR3 protein: CASSPLAGEVAGYEQYF
clone size: -; J gene: TRBJ1-2; D gene: -; V gene: TRBV21-1; CDR3 DNA: TGTGCCAGCAGCAAAGCGGGACAGATAAACTATGGCTACACCTTC; CDR3 protein: CASSKAGQINYGYTF
clone size: -; J gene: TRBJ2-3; D gene: TRBD2; V gene: TRBV19; CDR3 DNA: TGTGCCAGTAGTATACAGCTAGCGGCGCAAGATACGCAGTATTTT; CDR3 protein: CASSIQLAAQDTQYF
clone size: -; J gene: TRBJ2-3; D gene: TRBD1; V gene: TRBV27; CDR3 DNA: TGTGCCAGCAGTTTCCTACGTACAGGGGGTAGCACAGATACGCAGTATTTT; CDR3 protein: CASSFLRTGGSTDTQYF
clone size: -; J gene: TRBJ1-2; D gene: TRBD1; V gene: TRBV6-1; CDR3 DNA: TGTGCCAGCAGTCCCGGGACAGGGGGCTATGGCTACACCTTC; CDR3 protein: CASSPGTGGYGYTF
clone size: -; J gene: TRBJ1-1; D gene: -; V gene: TRBV2; CDR3 DNA: TGTGCCAGCAGTGATGGGCAGGGGAACACTGAAGCTTTCTTT; CDR3 protein: CASSDGQGNTEAFF
clone size: medium-sized; J gene: TRBJ2-1; D gene: -; V gene: TRBV6-1; CDR3 DNA: TGTGCCAGCCCTAAGGGGGAGGAGGGAAATGAGCAGTTCTTC; CDR3 protein: CASPKGEEGNEQFF